These 19 T cell receptor beta chains were sequenced from one sample in a study of PD-1 and CTLA-4 blockade in melanoma (dated by TCRdb to about 2021). The method behind the library was the immunoSEQ multiplex PCR assay. In its TCRdb copy, this immuneACCESS table keeps in-frame sequences only and misses some clones. Where compared with another copy, unresolved V genes explain less than half of these, and the others have no known cause. This sample comprises 15,000 to 20,000 clones, roughly 73% of them detected only once. About a sixth of the sample comes from the top ten. Sequences were derived from CD8+ T cells from peripheral blood, sampled before anti-PD-1 treatment. The origin of the receptors is a human donor with melanoma.

The rearrangement links TRBV5-1 to TRBJ2-3; TRBD2 aligns across 7 bases. Germline V gene lookup returns CDR1 SGHRS and CDR2 YFSETQ. The CDR3 loop spans 13 amino acids. Germline trimming cut 4 bases from V and 4 bases from J; bases unmatched to any gene: 3. For the CDR3, the DNA is TGCGCCAGCAGCCTCAGCGGGGCAGATACGCAGTATTTT. Amino acids: CASSLSGADTQYF.

The chain is built from TRBV4-1 and TRBJ1-4, with 8 bases fitting TRBD1. CDR1 is MGHRA, CDR2 YSYEKL, per germline. The CDR3 has 16 amino acids. V gave up 1 base and J gave up 5 bases; unmatched junction bases: 6. In nucleotides, the CDR3 is TGCGCCAGCAGCCAAGGTCGGGGACAGGAGAATGAAAAACTGTTTTTT. Residues: CASSQGRGQENEKLFF.

V usage is TRBV6-5 and J usage is TRBJ2-1; perhaps TRBD1 as D (7 bases). Germline lookup yields CDR1 MNHEY and CDR2 SVGAGI. Deletions cut 6 bases from V and 2 bases from J, with 11 bases between. The CDR3 sequence is 14 residues long. CDR3 loop: CASSQGGAYNEQFF. CDR3 DNA sequence: TGTGCCAGCAGCCAGGGGGGAGCCTACAATGAGCAGTTCTTC.

J is TRBJ1-1 and V is TRBV4-1; tentative D call: TRBD1 (5 bases). From germline, CDR1 is MGHRA and CDR2 YSYEKL. Trimming removed 1 base at V and 1 base at J, with 7 bases between. This CDR3 contains 14 residues. CDR3 nucleotides: TGCGCCAGCAGCCAAGGACAGTCGAACACTGAAGCTTTCTTT. Residues: CASSQGQSNTEAFF.

The CDR3 region is CAISESGRLDQPQHF. The CDR3 DNA sequence: TGTGCCATCAGTGAGTCGGGGCGGTTGGATCAGCCCCAGCATTTT. The J gene is TRBJ1-5, the V gene TRBV10-3; a possible D gene is TRBD1 (5 bases). The CDR3 spans 15 residues. The V gene lost 0 bases and the J gene lost 5 bases, with 11 bases spanning the gap. The germline V gene encodes CDR1 ENHRY and CDR2 SYGVKD.

The V call is TRBV7-2, the J call TRBJ1-2; D is possibly TRBD1 (5 bases). Germline CDR1 SGHTA, CDR2 FQGNSA. This CDR3 contains 16 residues. The V end was cut by 1 base, the J end by 1 base, with 13 bases between. CDR3: CASSLGQGLFNYGYTF. DNA for the CDR3: TGTGCCAGCAGCTTAGGGCAGGGACTGTTTAACTATGGCTACACCTTC.

This chain links TRBV29-1 with TRBJ2-1; no firm D call. This CDR3 has 13 residues. The germline CDR1 and CDR2 sequences are SQVTM and ANQGSEA. Trimming removed 3 bases from V and 3 bases from J, with 9 bases in between. The CDR3 loop is CSVELGHYNEQFF. The CDR3 nucleotides read TGCAGCGTTGAGCTTGGCCACTACAATGAGCAGTTCTTC.

The CDR3 sequence: CASSTPGTVYEQYF. CDR3 nucleotide sequence: TGTGCCAGCAGCACCCCCGGGACAGTCTACGAGCAGTACTTC. V usage is TRBV7-9 and J usage is TRBJ2-7, with 7 bases fitting TRBD1. This CDR3 contains 14 residues. After removal of 5 bases from V and 3 bases from J, the junction contained 7 bases not matched to a gene. Germline lookup yields CDR1 SEHNR and CDR2 FQNEAQ (reference sequence).

The J gene is TRBJ2-5, the V gene TRBV5-5; TRBD2 is a possible D gene (6 bases). V lost 2 bases and J lost 4, with 12 bases in between. CDR3 length: 14 residues. Germline loops: CDR1 SGHKS, CDR2 YYEKEE (reference sequence). CDR3 sequence (DNA): TGTGCCAGCAGCTTTGCGGGGACGGGAGAGACCCAGTACTTC. The encoded protein is CASSFAGTGETQYF.

The CDR3 here is CASSLGGINTF. CDR3 bases: TGTGCCAGCAGTTTAGGAGGGATTAACACCTTC. This chain joins TRBV12-3 or TRBV12-4 and TRBJ1-2; D gene uncertain. This CDR3 has 11 residues. The V end was cut by 1 base, the J end by 12 bases, with 9 bases between.

This clone was seen a few times. The V call is TRBV10-1, the J call TRBJ2-3, with TRBD2 identical over 12 bases. Germline CDR1 and CDR2: WNHNN and SYGVQD (reference sequence). V dropped 1 base and J dropped 5; count of bases not matched to a gene: 10. This CDR3 region has 18 residues. The CDR3 here is CASSEWGTSGRPGDTQYF. CDR3 DNA: TGCGCCAGCAGTGAGTGGGGAACTAGCGGGAGGCCCGGAGATACGCAGTATTTT.

V is TRBV7-6 and J is TRBJ2-3; 9 bases line up with TRBD1. The CDR3 has 15 residues. Trimming at V came to 1 base and at J to 6 bases, leaving 5 bases not matched to a gene. Germline CDR1 is SGHVS and CDR2 is FNYEAQ. The CDR3 protein is CASSLEHRGHDTQYF. The CDR3 DNA sequence: TGTGCCAGCAGCTTAGAGCACAGGGGGCACGATACGCAGTATTTT. The full variable domain, with the rest looked up from reference TRBV7-6 and TRBJ2-3, is GAGVSQSPRYKVTKRGQDVALRCDPISGHVSLYWYRQALGQGPEFLTYFNYEAQQDKSGLPNDRFSAERPEGSISTLTIQRTEQRDSAMYRCASSLEHRGHDTQYFGPGTRLTVL.

The V gene is TRBV6-1, the J gene TRBJ1-5; D remains unclear. V was trimmed by 3 bases and J by 0 bases, leaving 12 bases between them. Germline CDR1 is MNHNS and CDR2 is SASEGT. The CDR3 totals 16 residues. This chain's CDR3 is CASSDKGSASNQPQHF. In DNA form, the CDR3 reads TGTGCCAGCAGTGATAAAGGTTCGGCTAGCAATCAGCCCCAGCATTTT.

The gene calls are TRBV2 and TRBJ1-5; D gene uncertain. The CDR3 covers 14 residues. CDR1 SNHLY and CDR2 FYNNEI come from the germline V gene. V was pared by 3 bases and J by 1 base, with 7 bases between. The CDR3 region has the DNA TGTGCCAGCAGTGATGGACGGAGCAATCAGCCCCAGCATTTT. Translated, it gives CASSDGRSNQPQHF.

The chain joins TRBV5-1 to TRBJ2-7; 10 nucleotides align to TRBD1. Germline V gene lookup returns CDR1 SGHRS and CDR2 YFSETQ. The CDR3 length is 16 residues. V was pared by 0 bases and J by 1 base, with 4 bases of the junction left unmatched. CDR3 region: CASSLGQGAMSYEQYF. The CDR3 bases are TGCGCCAGCAGCTTGGGACAGGGGGCGATGTCCTACGAGCAGTACTTC.

This rearrangement joins TRBV10-3 to TRBJ1-1; D is undetermined. Looked up from germline, CDR1 is ENHRY and CDR2 is SYGVKD. The CDR3 loop spans 16 amino acids. Trimming removed 5 bases at V and 0 bases at J, with 16 bases between. CDR3 region: CAISQTWEGMNTEAFF. The CDR3 nucleotides are TGTGCCATCAGTCAGACGTGGGAAGGAATGAACACTGAAGCTTTCTTT.

The chain joins TRBV2 to TRBJ2-3; tentatively, D is TRBD2 (6 bases). CDR3 length: 14 amino acids. Germline V CDR1 and CDR2: SNHLY, FYNNEI. V shed 1 base and J shed 3 bases, with 8 bases lying between them. The CDR3 coding sequence is TGTGCCAGCAGTGAAGGGGAGGATACAGATACGCAGTATTTT. Residues: CASSEGEDTDTQYF.

V is TRBV19 and J is TRBJ2-3; TRBD2 is a possible D gene (5 bases). The V gene's germline CDR1 is LNHDA and CDR2 SQIVND (reference sequence). This CDR3 is built from 13 residues. V lost 8 bases to trimming and J lost 1 base, with 10 bases between them. As DNA, the CDR3 is TGTGCCAGTGAGGGTGGGGGCACAGATACGCAGTATTTT. Its protein product is CASEGGGTDTQYF.

The chain recombines TRBV19 with TRBJ1-3; possibly TRBD1 for D (6 bases). The length of the CDR3 is 14 residues. The germline V and J ends were trimmed by 5 bases and 2 bases, with 10 bases remaining between them. CDR1 is LNHDA, CDR2 SQIVND, per germline (reference sequence). In DNA, the CDR3 is TGTGCCAGTAGTTGGGCAGGGGCTGGAAACACCATATATTTT. Amino acids: CASSWAGAGNTIYF.